Shown below are 19 T cell receptor beta chains from a single sample sequenced in a study of response to subunit inactivated influenza vaccine. TCRdb used MiXCR to reprocess the RT-PCR reads, holding one entry per CDR3 protein. The repertoire holds 450,000 to 700,000 distinct CDR3 sequences, 12% to 15% seen once, with around 10% in the top ten. The sequences come from PBMCs from blood, collected 12 days after vaccination. The receptors were gathered from a man aged 50 to 60 who received an inactivated influenza vaccine.

This chain uses TRBV27 with TRBJ1-2; 8 positions match TRBD1. The V segment lost 0 bases and the J segment 7 bases; nucleotides outside the gene matches: 7. Germline values: CDR1 MNHEY, CDR2 SMNVEV (reference sequence). CDR3 length: 15 amino acids. The CDR3 DNA is TGTGCCAGCAGTTTATCTCCAGGGGGCGTGGGTGGCTACACCTTC. It yields the protein CASSLSPGGVGGYTF.

The V gene is TRBV20-1, the J gene TRBJ2-3; TRBD2 agrees at 9 bases. The CDR3 loop spans 15 amino acids. Germline CDR1 is DFQATT and CDR2 is SNEGSKA (reference sequence). The CDR3 loop reads CTADYSGRSTDTQYF. The CDR3 DNA reads as TGCACTGCAGACTATAGCGGGAGAAGCACAGATACGCAGTATTTT.

CDR3: CASSLFIGSPTSTDTQYF. Written as DNA, the CDR3 is TGTGCCAGCAGCTTATTTATTGGGAGCCCGACTAGCACAGATACGCAGTATTTT. The rearrangement links TRBV11-2 to TRBJ2-3; tentatively, D is TRBD2 (5 bases). This CDR3 comprises 18 residues. CDR1 SGHAT and CDR2 FQNNGV come from the germline V gene. The V gene lost 2 bases and the J gene lost 0 bases, with 18 bases spanning the gap. Supplemented by reference TRBV11-2 and TRBJ2-3, the full variable domain reads EAGVAQSPRYKIIEKRQSVAFWCNPISGHATLYWYQQILGQGPKLLIQFQNNGVVDDSQLPKDRFSAERLKGVDSTLKIQPAKLEDSAVYLCASSLFIGSPTSTDTQYFGPGTRLTVL.

There are a few counts of this clonotype. The J gene is TRBJ2-7, the V gene TRBV28; D may be TRBD1 or TRBD2 (5 bases each). The V end lost 2 bases, the J end lost 4 bases, and 12 bases lay between the germline ends. The CDR3 is 14 residues long. Germline CDR1 and CDR2: MDHEN and SYDVKM. Here the CDR3 DNA reads TGTGCCAGCAGTTTAGTCTTTGAGGGGTACGAGCAGTACTTC. Translating gives CASSLVFEGYEQYF.

This clonotype was seen only a few times. The chain joins TRBV4-1 to TRBJ2-7; TRBD2 matches 10 bases. This CDR3 contains 15 residues. CDR1 is MGHRA and CDR2 is YSYEKL in the germline V gene. Trimming removed 1 base from V and 7 bases from J; junction bases left unmatched: 7. CDR3 protein: CASSQVLAGVWEQYF. CDR3 DNA: TGCGCCAGCAGCCAAGTTCTAGCGGGAGTATGGGAGCAGTACTTC.

The gene calls are TRBV6-6 and TRBJ1-6; D is unresolved. CDR3 length equals 12 residues. V lost 6 bases and J 7 bases, leaving 7 bases between the germline ends. Germline CDR1 is MNHNY and CDR2 is SVGAGI (reference sequence). The CDR3 is CASSGANSPLHF. The CDR3 DNA is TGTGCCAGCAGCGGTGCGAATTCACCCCTCCACTTT.

This clonotype was seen more than once but under ten times. The chain combines TRBV6-2 or TRBV6-3 with TRBJ2-6; D gene ambiguous. The CDR3 extends over 15 amino acids. Germline lookup yields CDR1 MNHEY and CDR2 SVGEGT. V lost 2 bases and J lost 3, with 8 bases in between. CDR3 region: CASSYPMDGANVLTF. Here the CDR3 DNA reads TGTGCCAGCAGTTACCCCATGGATGGGGCCAACGTCCTGACTTTC.

This clonotype appeared a few times. This chain connects TRBV3-1 to TRBJ1-2; D unclear. Trimming cost V 0 bases and J 7 bases, with 18 bases left between them. The CDR3 runs 16 residues. The germline V gene has CDR1 LGHDT and CDR2 YNNKEL (reference sequence). The CDR3 loop reads CASSQDLKGKDGGYTF. The CDR3 bases are TGTGCCAGCAGCCAAGATCTGAAGGGAAAAGATGGTGGCTACACCTTC.

The J gene is TRBJ1-5, the V gene TRBV6-1; TRBD1 is a possible D gene (6 bases). V shed 0 bases and J shed 2 bases, with 8 bases lying between them. CDR1 and CDR2 from the germline V gene are MNHNS and SASEGT. The CDR3 runs to 15 residues. The CDR3 protein is CASSEAGGRNQPQHF. CDR3 DNA sequence: TGTGCCAGCAGTGAAGCGGGGGGGCGCAATCAGCCCCAGCATTTT.

This clonotype was detected only a few times. V usage is TRBV3-1 and J usage is TRBJ2-6; no reliable D call. CDR3 length equals 17 residues. CDR1 LGHDT and CDR2 YNNKEL come from the germline V gene (reference sequence). V was clipped by 6 bases and J by 5 bases, with 20 bases between them. In DNA, the CDR3 is TGTGCCAGCAGACCCGGCTACGGAGCTCTTTGGGCCAACGTCCTGACTTTC. This encodes CASRPGYGALWANVLTF.

Only a few counts were recorded for this clonotype. V is TRBV7-8 and J is TRBJ2-7, with 7 bases aligning to TRBD1. The junction had 9 bases not matched to a gene; V was cut back by 4 bases and J by 6 bases. Germline V CDR1 and CDR2: SGHVS, FQNEAQ. The CDR3 has 14 amino acids. This CDR3 is CASSSTGIGIEQYF. The CDR3 nucleotides are TGTGCCAGCAGCTCGACAGGGATAGGTATCGAGCAGTACTTC.

This clonotype has a handful of counts. The rearrangement uses TRBV20-1 and TRBJ2-1; 7 nucleotides align to TRBD2. After removal of 3 bases from V and 4 bases from J, the junction contained 6 bases not matched to a gene. The CDR3 consists of 14 residues. Germline values: CDR1 DFQATT, CDR2 SNEGSKA (reference sequence). The CDR3 coding sequence is TGCAGTGCTAGTCAGGCTAGCGGATACAATGAGCAGTTCTTC. It specifies CSASQASGYNEQFF.

This clonotype came up many times. The chain employs TRBV5-5 and TRBJ2-1; 7 positions agree with TRBD1. V was clipped by 4 bases and J by 0 bases; unmatched bases: 4. Looked up from germline, CDR1 is SGHKS and CDR2 is YYEKEE (reference sequence). The CDR3 runs to 15 residues. The CDR3 is CASSMTGTSYNEQFF. In DNA, the CDR3 is TGTGCCAGCAGCATGACAGGGACCTCCTACAATGAGCAGTTCTTC.

The chain joins TRBV9 to TRBJ2-7; TRBD2 agrees at 8 bases. Germline lookup yields CDR1 SGDLS and CDR2 YYNGEE. The CDR3 is 15 residues long. Unmatched junction bases numbered 9, after V lost 3 bases and J lost 4 bases. This CDR3 reads CASSEGGTSIYEQYF. CDR3 DNA sequence: TGTGCCAGCAGCGAGGGGGGGACTAGTATATACGAGCAGTACTTC.

The chain has TRBV6-2 or TRBV6-3 and TRBJ2-3; 8 nucleotides line up with TRBD2. The CDR3 length is 15 residues. CDR1 is MNHEY, CDR2 SVGEGT, per germline. J was trimmed by 2 bases and V by 3 bases; bases with no gene match: 4. Here the CDR3 DNA reads TGTGCCAGCAGTTATTCAGGACTAGCCACAGATACGCAGTATTTT. Translated, it gives CASSYSGLATDTQYF.

This chain connects TRBV7-2 to TRBJ2-3, with 8 bases fitting TRBD2. The CDR3 totals 15 residues. V lost 1 base, J lost 4 bases, and 4 bases stayed unmatched. Germline V gene lookup returns CDR1 SGHTA and CDR2 FQGNSA. This CDR3 is CASSLDHGGADTQYF. The CDR3 DNA is TGTGCCAGCAGCTTAGACCACGGGGGGGCAGATACGCAGTATTTT.

The chain uses TRBV10-3 and TRBJ2-3; 7 bases agree with TRBD1. V shed 6 bases and J 2 bases; nucleotides not matched to a gene: 5. The CDR3 extends over 14 amino acids. Per germline, CDR1 ENHRY and CDR2 SYGVKD. The CDR3 nucleotides are TGTGCCATCAGCTCGGGACAGATCACAGATACGCAGTATTTT. The encoded protein is CAISSGQITDTQYF.

The CDR3 sequence: CASTRTRGLNTGELFF. In DNA, the CDR3 is TGTGCCAGCACCCGTACCCGGGGCCTCAACACCGGGGAGCTGTTTTTT. The V gene is TRBV28, the J gene TRBJ2-2; either TRBD1 or TRBD2 may fit D (5 bases each). The CDR3 runs to 16 residues. Germline V gene sequence: CDR1 MDHEN, CDR2 SYDVKM. V was shortened by 7 bases and J by 2 bases, with 17 bases between the two germline ends.

This clonotype was recorded a few times. DNA of the CDR3: TGTGCCACTCAGGAGACAGGGGCCCTGAACACTGAAGCTTTCTTT. Amino acids: CATQETGALNTEAFF. The V gene is TRBV6-1, the J gene TRBJ1-1; 8 nucleotides match TRBD1. CDR3 length equals 15 residues. Trimming took 10 bases from V and 0 from J; bases not matched to a gene: 10. Per germline, CDR1 MNHNS and CDR2 SASEGT.